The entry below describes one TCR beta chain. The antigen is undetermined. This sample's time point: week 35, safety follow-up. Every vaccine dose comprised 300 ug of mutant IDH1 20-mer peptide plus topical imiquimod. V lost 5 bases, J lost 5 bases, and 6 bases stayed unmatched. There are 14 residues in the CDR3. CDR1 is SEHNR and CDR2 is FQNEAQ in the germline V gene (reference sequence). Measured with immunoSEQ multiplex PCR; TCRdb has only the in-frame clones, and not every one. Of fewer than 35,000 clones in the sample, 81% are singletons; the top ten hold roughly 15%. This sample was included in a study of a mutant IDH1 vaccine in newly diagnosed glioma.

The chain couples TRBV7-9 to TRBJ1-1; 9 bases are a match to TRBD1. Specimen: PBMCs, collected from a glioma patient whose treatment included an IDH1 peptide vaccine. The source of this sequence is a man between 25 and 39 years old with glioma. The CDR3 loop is CASSTRTGETEAFF. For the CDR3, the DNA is TGTGCCAGCAGCACAAGGACAGGGGAAACTGAAGCTTTCTTT. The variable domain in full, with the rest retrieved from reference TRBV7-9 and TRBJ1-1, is DTGVSQNPRHKITKRGQNVTFRCDPISEHNRLYWYRQTLGQGPEFLTYFQNEAQLEKSRLLSDRFSAERPKGSFSTLEIQRTEQGDSAMYLCASSTRTGETEAFFGQGTRLTVV.